These 4 T cell receptor beta chains originate from one sample sequenced in a study of cytomegalovirus exposure and HLA in healthy donors. With 60 Vbeta and 13 Jbeta primers, the PCR was carried out. Here immunoSEQ multiplex PCR was the method, and the copy in TCRdb shows in-frame clones only, minus some. The sample consists of about 150,000 clones, 70% to 90% of them appearing once. Sequenced material: PBMCs. The receptors originated from a woman in her 40s in good health and CMV-seropositive.

The table lists this clone with a count of one. The chain is built from TRBV18 and TRBJ2-6; 9 bases line up with TRBD1. This CDR3 spans 17 amino acids. Germline values: CDR1 KGHSH, CDR2 LQKENI. The trim removed 1 base at V and 2 bases at J, leaving 3 bases unmatched. The CDR3 coding sequence is TGTGCCAGCTCACCACGCGGACAGGGGACTGGGGCCAACGTCCTGACTTTC. It encodes CASSPRGQGTGANVLTF.

This clone was detected only once. This sequence joins TRBV6-5 and TRBJ2-7; D is ambiguous. Germline V gene sequence: CDR1 MNHEY, CDR2 SVGAGI. The CDR3 length is 15 residues. Trimming left V 0 bases short and J 0 bases short, with 9 bases between. The DNA for the CDR3 is TGTGCCAGCAGTTACTCGGGCCACGGCTCCTACGAGCAGTACTTC. Protein: CASSYSGHGSYEQYF.

As for this clone: The sample has other DNA sequences that encode this CDR3 too. DNA of the CDR3: TGTGCCAGCAGTGCAGGTGCTGGCACTGAAGCTTTCTTT. Translation: CASSAGAGTEAFF. The V call is TRBV6-1, the J call TRBJ1-1; D is unresolved. The CDR3 consists of 13 residues. V was cut by 4 bases and J by 4 bases, with 10 bases left in between. The germline gives CDR1 MNHNS, CDR2 SASEGT.

The V and J genes are TRBV7-9 and TRBJ2-1; D remains ambiguous. This CDR3 region has 12 residues. The germline V gene has CDR1 SEHNR and CDR2 FQNEAQ (reference sequence). V was trimmed by 0 bases and J by 8 bases, leaving 5 bases between them. The CDR3 protein is CASSLALYEQFF. The CDR3 nucleotides read TGTGCCAGCAGCTTAGCCCTCTATGAGCAGTTCTTC.